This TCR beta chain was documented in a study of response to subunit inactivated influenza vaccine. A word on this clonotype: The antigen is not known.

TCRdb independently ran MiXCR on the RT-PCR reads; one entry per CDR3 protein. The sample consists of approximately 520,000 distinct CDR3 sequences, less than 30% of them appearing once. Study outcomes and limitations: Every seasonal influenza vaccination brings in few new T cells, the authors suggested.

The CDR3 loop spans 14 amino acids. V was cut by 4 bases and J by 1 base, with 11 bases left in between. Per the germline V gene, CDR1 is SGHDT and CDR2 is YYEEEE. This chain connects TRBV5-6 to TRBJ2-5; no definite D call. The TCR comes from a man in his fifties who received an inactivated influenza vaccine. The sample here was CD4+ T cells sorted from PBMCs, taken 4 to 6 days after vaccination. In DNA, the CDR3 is TGTGCCAGCAGCCCCGACGGAATCCAAGAGACCCAGTACTTC. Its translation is CASSPDGIQETQYF.